This T cell receptor (beta chain) came from a study of response to subunit inactivated influenza vaccine. Findings of the study overall: The authors offered the suggestion that each seasonal influenza vaccination recruits few new T cells.

There are a few counts of this clonotype. The antigen is undetermined. MiXCR was run by TCRdb on the RT-PCR reads, yielding one entry per CDR3 protein. The sample carries hundreds of thousands of distinct CDR3 sequences, less than 20% recorded once. The CDR3 spans 14 residues. The V gene lost 4 bases and the J gene lost 6 bases, with 13 bases spanning the gap. Germline CDR1 reads SEHNR; CDR2 reads FQNEAQ (reference sequence). This sample comprised PBMCs from blood, obtained around 5 days after vaccination. The sequence came from a man between 45 and 60 years old who received an inactivated influenza vaccine. The J gene is TRBJ1-5, the V gene TRBV7-9; the D is unclear. The CDR3 bases are TGTGCCAGCAGCTCCTTAGGATCCAGTCAGCCCCAGCATTTT. Its protein product is CASSSLGSSQPQHF. Looking up the rest from reference TRBV7-9 and TRBJ1-5 gives the full variable domain: DTGVSQNPRHKITKRGQNVTFRCDPISEHNRLYWYRQTLGQGPEFLTYFQNEAQLEKSRLLSDRFSAERPKGSFSTLEIQRTEQGDSAMYLCASSSLGSSQPQHFGDGTRLSIL.